These 18 T cell receptor beta chains share one sample of origin, sequenced in a study of T cells in Graves' hyperthyroidism and ophthalmopathy. TCR beta CDR3 regions were amplified from RNA transcripts. Initially, a first-round RT-PCR of the TCR CDR3 employed the HTBI primer set. TCRdb reanalysed the multiplex PCR reads using MiXCR and keeps one entry per CDR3 protein. The data contain about 770,000 distinct CDR3 sequences, roughly a sixth of them singletons. Input material: blood. Every receptor here comes from a woman in her fifties or sixties with Graves' hyperthyroidism that later progressed to Graves' ophthalmopathy.

This clonotype was observed many times. This sequence joins TRBV7-2 and TRBJ2-5, with D unclear. The CDR3 contains 15 residues. Trimming pared 1 base from V and 5 bases from J, leaving 14 bases between. Germline V lookup: CDR1 SGHTA, CDR2 FQGNSA. This CDR3 reads CASSLESRVLETQYF. CDR3 bases: TGTGCCAGCAGCTTAGAGAGTAGGGTTCTGGAGACCCAGTACTTC.

The sample holds a few counts of this clonotype. V is TRBV11-2 and J is TRBJ2-5; tentative D call: TRBD2 (5 bases). Trimming took off 5 bases at V and 4 bases at J, with 17 bases between the two ends. Germline values: CDR1 SGHAT, CDR2 FQNNGV. This CDR3 region has 15 residues. Here the CDR3 reads CASSKGPNGGETQYF. The CDR3 DNA sequence: TGTGCCAGCAGCAAGGGCCCAAACGGAGGAGAGACCCAGTACTTC.

This clonotype has a handful of counts. The CDR3: CATGENYEQYF. CDR3 bases: TGTGCCACCGGAGAGAACTACGAGCAGTACTTC. The chain carries TRBV6-1 and TRBJ2-7; D is unresolved. Germline values: CDR1 MNHNS, CDR2 SASEGT. The V end lost 10 bases, the J end lost 3 bases, and 10 bases lay between the germline ends. This CDR3 has 11 residues.

This clonotype was seen many times. The chain is built from TRBV6-1 and TRBJ2-5, with D perhaps assigned TRBD1 or TRBD2 (5 bases each). This CDR3 contains 18 residues. V gave up 3 bases and J gave up 1 base, with 21 bases separating them. The germline V gene encodes CDR1 MNHNS and CDR2 SASEGT. The CDR3 coding sequence is TGTGCCAGCAGTGACGGACGGTGGGGACCGACCGCCCAAGAGACCCAGTACTTC. The encoded protein is CASSDGRWGPTAQETQYF.

V is TRBV7-9 and J is TRBJ2-3; maybe TRBD1 (7 bases). The CDR3 runs to 17 residues. Trimming pared 5 bases from V and 1 base from J, leaving 19 bases between. CDR1 and CDR2 (germline): SEHNR, FQNEAQ (reference sequence). The CDR3 coding sequence is TGTGCCAGCAGCGACGCGACAGGGAGGCCTGGCACAGATACGCAGTATTTT. Translating it yields CASSDATGRPGTDTQYF.

This clonotype was seen a handful of times. The chain couples TRBV7-9 to TRBJ1-2; TRBD1 is a possible D gene (5 bases). Per germline, CDR1 SEHNR and CDR2 FQNEAQ (reference sequence). V was trimmed by 5 bases and J by 7 bases, leaving 17 bases between them. CDR3 length equals 14 residues. The CDR3 loop reads CASSQGTSEGGYTF. The CDR3 DNA reads as TGTGCCAGCAGCCAGGGTACCTCCGAGGGTGGCTACACCTTC. Variable domain in full (rest from reference TRBV7-9 and TRBJ1-2): DTGVSQNPRHKITKRGQNVTFRCDPISEHNRLYWYRQTLGQGPEFLTYFQNEAQLEKSRLLSDRFSAERPKGSFSTLEIQRTEQGDSAMYLCASSQGTSEGGYTFGSGTRLTVV.

In this sample, this clonotype turned up a few times. The chain employs TRBV9 and TRBJ1-2, with D tentatively TRBD1 (5 bases). CDR1 and CDR2 (germline): SGDLS, YYNGEE. Trimming cost V 1 base and J 12 bases, with 16 bases left between them. The CDR3 length is 13 residues. The CDR3: CASSVPGQRVNTF. The CDR3 DNA reads as TGTGCCAGCAGCGTACCAGGGCAGCGCGTAAACACCTTC.

Ten or more counts support this clonotype. V and J are TRBV5-1 and TRBJ1-4; 7 bases map to TRBD1. Germline V lookup: CDR1 SGHRS, CDR2 YFSETQ. The CDR3 loop spans 14 amino acids. V lost 3 bases and J lost 5; bases outside the gene matches: 4. The CDR3 loop reads CASSSGTVNEKLFF. The CDR3 region has the DNA TGCGCCAGCAGCTCCGGGACAGTAAATGAAAAACTGTTTTTT.

This clonotype was counted at least ten times. The chain combines TRBV7-8 with TRBJ2-3, with no clear D. The germline CDR1 and CDR2 sequences are SGHVS and FQNEAQ. V was trimmed by 2 bases and J by 2 bases, leaving 8 bases between them. This CDR3 contains 14 residues. The CDR3 region has the DNA TGTGCCAGCAGCTTACCCTCCGTCACAGATACGCAGTATTTT. Encoded protein: CASSLPSVTDTQYF.

This clonotype has a count of ten or more. The chain is built from TRBV3-1 and TRBJ2-5; D ambiguous. The CDR3 length is 14 residues. The germline CDR1 and CDR2 sequences are LGHDT and YNNKEL (reference sequence). Trimming took 3 bases from V and 2 from J, leaving 10 bases between them. CDR3 loop: CASSQDRAQETQYF. The CDR3, as DNA: TGTGCCAGCAGCCAGGACCGGGCACAAGAGACCCAGTACTTC.

Notes on this clonotype: A read error is possible here, since a much larger clone lies one base away. This sequence joins TRBV27 and TRBJ2-5, with TRBD2 matching over 13 bases. Losses at the gene ends were 7 bases for V and 7 bases for J; bases not matched to a gene: 12. This CDR3 spans 16 amino acids. The germline V gene encodes CDR1 MNHEY and CDR2 SMNVEV (reference sequence). The CDR3 region is CASIRTSGGAVGTQYF. The DNA for the CDR3 is TGTGCCAGCATTCGGACTAGCGGGGGTGCCGTGGGGACCCAGTACTTC.

This clonotype was seen more than once but under ten times. The chain combines TRBV20-1 with TRBJ2-7, with TRBD2 matching over 8 bases. This CDR3 region has 11 residues. The J segment lost 7 bases and the V segment lost 6 bases, leaving 5 bases of the junction unmatched. In germline, CDR1 is DFQATT, CDR2 SNEGSKA (reference sequence). CDR3 amino acids: CSANSGEEQYF. The CDR3 DNA sequence: TGCAGTGCCAATAGCGGGGAGGAGCAGTACTTC.

This clonotype was seen repeatedly, ten times or more. Here the CDR3 reads CASSQTESSYNEQFF. Written as DNA, the CDR3 is TGTGCCAGCAGCCAGACAGAGAGCTCCTACAATGAGCAGTTCTTC. The chain combines TRBV12-3 or TRBV12-4 with TRBJ2-1; D is possibly TRBD1 (5 bases). The CDR3 is 15 residues long. V was shortened by 6 bases and J by 0 bases, with 12 bases between the two germline ends.

This clonotype showed up many times. The chain links TRBV2 to TRBJ2-2; 7 positions agree with TRBD2. CDR1 is SNHLY and CDR2 is FYNNEI in the germline V gene. V was pared by 9 bases and J by 4 bases, with 14 bases of the junction left unmatched. The CDR3 contains 16 residues. The CDR3 is CASKLSGAGGTGELFF. CDR3 sequence (DNA): TGTGCCAGTAAACTAAGCGGGGCGGGTGGCACCGGGGAGCTGTTTTTT.

This clonotype was seen ten or more times. This rearrangement joins TRBV3-1 to TRBJ2-1; 12 nucleotides line up with TRBD2. Looked up from germline, CDR1 is LGHDT and CDR2 is YNNKEL (reference sequence). This CDR3 spans 15 amino acids. The J segment lost 7 bases and the V segment lost 6 bases, leaving 7 bases of the junction unmatched. The CDR3 DNA reads as TGTGCCAGCAGGAAATGGACTAGCGGGGTGAATGAGCAGTTCTTC. This encodes CASRKWTSGVNEQFF.

This clonotype was picked up many times. The rearrangement joins TRBV30 to TRBJ1-5, with 7 bases identical to TRBD1. V lost 3 bases and J lost 5; bases outside the gene matches: 10. The CDR3 is 15 residues long. CDR1 and CDR2 from the germline V gene are GTSNPN and SVGIG (reference sequence). CDR3 sequence reads: CAWRDRTGGYQPQHF. CDR3 nucleotides: TGTGCCTGGAGGGACCGGACAGGAGGATATCAGCCCCAGCATTTT.

The table lists this clonotype with many counts. This sequence joins TRBV30 and TRBJ1-5; 7 bases map to TRBD1. This CDR3 has 13 residues. J was trimmed by 6 bases and V by 3 bases; bases with no gene match: 5. Germline V lookup: CDR1 GTSNPN, CDR2 SVGIG (reference sequence). In DNA form, the CDR3 reads TGTGCCTGGAGCCAGGGACAGACTCAGCCCCAGCATTTT. Protein product: CAWSQGQTQPQHF.

The CDR3 DNA reads as TGTGCCAGCAGTTTCACAGGGGCATTTAATGAAAAACTGTTTTTT. Its protein is CASSFTGAFNEKLFF. This rearrangement joins TRBV2 to TRBJ1-4, with 7 bases identical to TRBD1. CDR1 is SNHLY, CDR2 FYNNEI, per germline. V lost 5 bases to trimming and J lost 4 bases; unmatched junction nucleotides: 7. This CDR3 has 15 residues.